Below, 15 T cell receptor beta chains from the same sample are listed, as sequenced in a study of T cell changes during pregnancy in multiple sclerosis. Clones were read by immunoSEQ multiplex PCR, and TCRdb kept only the in-frame ones, dropping some. The table has 65,000 to 85,000 clones, approximately 91% seen once. This specimen was CD4+ T cells from peripheral blood mononuclear cells, taken after pregnancy. These receptors all stem from a female donor with multiple sclerosis, enrolled in a pregnancy study.

The chain employs TRBV5-1 and TRBJ2-7; D not certain. The CDR3 extends over 14 amino acids. Between the trimmed V and J ends, which lost 0 bases and 2 bases, there was a span of 9 bases. CDR1 and CDR2 from the germline V gene are SGHRS and YFSETQ. CDR3 sequence: CASSLAVSTYEQYF. The CDR3 DNA reads as TGCGCCAGCAGCTTGGCCGTGTCTACCTACGAGCAGTACTTC.

CDR3 sequence reads: CASSPTGASYEQYF. CDR3 DNA sequence: TGTGCCAGCAGTCCGACAGGGGCCTCCTACGAGCAGTACTTC. The V call is TRBV6-6, the J call TRBJ2-7; TRBD1 aligns across 8 bases. Trimming at V came to 5 bases and at J to 0 bases, leaving 3 bases not matched to a gene. The germline V gene encodes CDR1 MNHNY and CDR2 SVGAGI (reference sequence). The CDR3 extends over 14 amino acids.

The CDR3 DNA is TGTGCCAGCACCTTAGCGGGCAGGAGCCTCTATGGCTACACCTTC. It is translated as CASTLAGRSLYGYTF. V and J are TRBV2 and TRBJ1-2; D not resolved. Per the germline V gene, CDR1 is SNHLY and CDR2 is FYNNEI. With 7 bases removed from V and 4 bases from J, the gap between germline ends came to 19 bases. The CDR3 covers 15 residues.

Here the CDR3 DNA reads TGTGCCGGGGGAGGGTCGGAGCGGAGCTCCTACGAGCAGTACTTC. It encodes CAGGGSERSSYEQYF. This chain connects TRBV30 to TRBJ2-7; TRBD2 agrees at 7 bases. V trimming: 8 bases; J trimming: 0 bases; junction bases outside the gene matches: 13. This CDR3 has 15 amino acids. The germline CDR1 and CDR2 sequences are GTSNPN and SVGIG (reference sequence).

The chain carries TRBV7-4 and TRBJ1-5; a possible D gene is TRBD1 (5 bases). CDR1 and CDR2 (germline): SGHVT, SQSDAQ. The CDR3 totals 17 residues. Trimming shortened V by 5 bases and J by 3 bases, and 20 bases separated the two germline ends. Written as DNA, the CDR3 is TGTGCCAGCAGCCAGAGCGACGGCAGGGTGACCAATCAGCCCCAGCATTTT. Encoded protein: CASSQSDGRVTNQPQHF.

This sequence joins TRBV28 and TRBJ2-1, with 8 nucleotides matching TRBD1. J lost 8 bases, V lost 6 bases, and 12 bases had no gene match. Germline V gene data show CDR1 as MDHEN and CDR2 as SYDVKM. The CDR3 loop spans 15 amino acids. The CDR3: CASSPAQGVGDEQFF. The CDR3 DNA reads as TGTGCCAGCAGCCCAGCACAGGGGGTGGGTGATGAGCAGTTCTTC.

The genes are TRBV7-9 and TRBJ2-3, with 8 bases matching TRBD2. The trim removed 6 bases at V and 2 bases at J, leaving 13 bases unmatched. The CDR3 is 17 amino acids. CDR1 SEHNR and CDR2 FQNEAQ come from the germline V gene (reference sequence). The CDR3 DNA reads TGTGCCAGCAGTTACACTACTGAGACTAGCGACACAGATACGCAGTATTTT. This encodes CASSYTTETSDTDTQYF.

The V and J genes are TRBV6-4 and TRBJ2-2, with 7 bases that match TRBD1. J was trimmed by 4 bases and V by 7 bases; bases with no gene match: 6. This CDR3 region has 14 residues. Germline V gives CDR1 MRHNA, CDR2 SNTAGT. The CDR3 spells CASTYDRATGELFF. In nucleotides, the CDR3 is TGTGCCAGCACTTACGACAGGGCCACCGGGGAGCTGTTTTTT.

The chain combines TRBV15 with TRBJ1-2; 9 bases are shared with TRBD1. The CDR3 is made up of 14 amino acids. Germline loops: CDR1 LNHNV, CDR2 YYDKDF (reference sequence). The ends lost 6 bases at V and 7 bases at J; junction bases unmatched: 9. The DNA of the CDR3 is TGTGCCACCAGAAGTACAGGGGGCTGGGGTGGCTACACCTTC. It encodes CATRSTGGWGGYTF.

DNA for the CDR3: TGTGCCAGCAGCTTACAAGTCGCTAACTATGGCTACACCTTC. This gives the protein CASSLQVANYGYTF. This sequence joins TRBV6-1 and TRBJ1-2; D remains unclear. CDR3 length: 14 amino acids. Trimming left V 6 bases short and J 0 bases short, with 11 bases between. CDR1 and CDR2 (germline): MNHNS, SASEGT.

The rearrangement links TRBV6-1 to TRBJ1-5, with D unresolved. Germline V gives CDR1 MNHNS, CDR2 SASEGT. Trimming pared 8 bases from V and 6 bases from J, leaving 14 bases between. This CDR3 has 13 amino acids. For the CDR3, the DNA is TGTGCCAGCGCCGGCGAGGCCTCTCAGCCCCAGCATTTT. Its protein product is CASAGEASQPQHF.

This clone was observed a single time. The CDR3 protein is CASALDGAGVLYNEQFF. The CDR3 DNA sequence: TGCGCCAGCGCTCTTGATGGGGCGGGAGTTCTATACAATGAGCAGTTCTTC. This chain uses TRBV5-1 with TRBJ2-1; 7 bases are shared with TRBD2. The CDR3 totals 17 residues. Germline-derived CDR1 and CDR2 are SGHRS and YFSETQ. The V gene end was trimmed by 7 bases and the J gene end by 4 bases; junction bases not matched to a gene: 17.

This clone has just one count. V is TRBV10-2 and J is TRBJ1-1, with D tentatively TRBD1 (5 bases). Trimming left V 3 bases short and J 1 base short, with 18 bases between. The CDR3 covers 17 residues. CDR1 and CDR2 from the germline V gene are WSHSY and SAAADI. The CDR3, as DNA: TGCGCCAGCAGTGATCAAGTTCACTACCAGGGGAACACTGAAGCTTTCTTT. Its translation is CASSDQVHYQGNTEAFF.

This clone turned up a few times. This chain uses TRBV6-6 with TRBJ1-6, with 7 bases lining up with TRBD1. V gave up 6 bases and J gave up 8 bases; unmatched junction bases: 7. This CDR3 has 14 amino acids. CDR1 and CDR2 (germline): MNHNY, SVGAGI (reference sequence). The CDR3 loop reads CASSIRDSDSPLHF. The CDR3 DNA reads TGTGCCAGCAGCATCCGGGACAGTGATTCACCCCTCCACTTT.

The V call is TRBV2, the J call TRBJ2-7; TRBD2 might be the D (5 bases). Germline CDR1 and CDR2: SNHLY and FYNNEI. The CDR3 length is 15 residues. V was pared by 5 bases and J by 2 bases, with 16 bases between. CDR3 DNA sequence: TGTGCCAGCAGTAAATTTCCGGACTCAACCTACGAGCAGTACTTC. Protein product: CASSKFPDSTYEQYF.